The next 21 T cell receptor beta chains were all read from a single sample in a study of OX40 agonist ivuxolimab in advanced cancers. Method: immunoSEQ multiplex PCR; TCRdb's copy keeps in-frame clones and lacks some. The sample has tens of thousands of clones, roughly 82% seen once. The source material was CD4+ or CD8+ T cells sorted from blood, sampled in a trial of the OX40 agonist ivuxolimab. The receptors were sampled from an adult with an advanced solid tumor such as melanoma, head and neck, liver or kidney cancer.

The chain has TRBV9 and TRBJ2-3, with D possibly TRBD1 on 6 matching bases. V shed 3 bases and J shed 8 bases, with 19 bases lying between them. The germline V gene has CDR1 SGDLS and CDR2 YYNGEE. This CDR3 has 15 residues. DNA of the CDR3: TGTGCCAGCAGCGCAGGTACAGGGAGTGATGGTACGCAGTATTTT. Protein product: CASSAGTGSDGTQYF.

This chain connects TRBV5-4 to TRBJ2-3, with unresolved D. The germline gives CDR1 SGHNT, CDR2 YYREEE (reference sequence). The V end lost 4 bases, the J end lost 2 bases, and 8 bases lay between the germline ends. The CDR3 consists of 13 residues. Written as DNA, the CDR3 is TGTGCCAGCAGCCCGCCAGACACAGATACGCAGTATTTT. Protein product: CASSPPDTDTQYF.

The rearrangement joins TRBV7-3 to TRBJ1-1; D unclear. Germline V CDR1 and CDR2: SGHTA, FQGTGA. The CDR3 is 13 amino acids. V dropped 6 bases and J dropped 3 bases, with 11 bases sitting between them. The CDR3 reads CASSFDTYTEAFF. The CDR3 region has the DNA TGTGCCAGCAGTTTTGACACCTACACTGAAGCTTTCTTT.

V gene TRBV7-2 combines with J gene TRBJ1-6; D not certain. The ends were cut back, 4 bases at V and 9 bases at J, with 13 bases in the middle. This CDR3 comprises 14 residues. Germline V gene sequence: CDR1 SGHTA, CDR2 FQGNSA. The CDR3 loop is CASSSPRAISPLHF. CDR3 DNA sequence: TGTGCCAGCAGCTCGCCCCGGGCGATTTCACCCCTCCACTTT.

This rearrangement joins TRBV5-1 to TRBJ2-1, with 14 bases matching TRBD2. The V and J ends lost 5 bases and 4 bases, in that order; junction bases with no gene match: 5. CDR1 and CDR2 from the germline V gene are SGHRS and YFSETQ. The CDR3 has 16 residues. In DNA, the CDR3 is TGCGCCAGCAGGCGGACTAGCGGGGGGCAATACAATGAGCAGTTCTTC. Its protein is CASRRTSGGQYNEQFF.

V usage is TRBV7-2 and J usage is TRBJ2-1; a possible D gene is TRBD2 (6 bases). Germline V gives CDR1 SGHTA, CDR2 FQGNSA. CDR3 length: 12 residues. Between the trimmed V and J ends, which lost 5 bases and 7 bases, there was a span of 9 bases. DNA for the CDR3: TGTGCCAGCAGCCGGGACTGGAATGAGCAGTTCTTC. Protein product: CASSRDWNEQFF.

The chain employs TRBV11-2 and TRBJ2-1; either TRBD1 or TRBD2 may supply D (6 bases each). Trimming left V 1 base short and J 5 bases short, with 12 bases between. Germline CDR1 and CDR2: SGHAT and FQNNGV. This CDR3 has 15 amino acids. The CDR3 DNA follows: TGTGCCAGCAGCTTAGTAGAGGGGGGAAACAATGAGCAGTTCTTC. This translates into CASSLVEGGNNEQFF.

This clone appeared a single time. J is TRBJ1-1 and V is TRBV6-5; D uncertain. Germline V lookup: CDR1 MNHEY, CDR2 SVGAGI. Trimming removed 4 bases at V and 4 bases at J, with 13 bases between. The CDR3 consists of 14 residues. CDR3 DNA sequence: TGTGCCAGCAGTTTGCTTGGTTTCGGCACTGAAGCTTTCTTT. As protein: CASSLLGFGTEAFF.

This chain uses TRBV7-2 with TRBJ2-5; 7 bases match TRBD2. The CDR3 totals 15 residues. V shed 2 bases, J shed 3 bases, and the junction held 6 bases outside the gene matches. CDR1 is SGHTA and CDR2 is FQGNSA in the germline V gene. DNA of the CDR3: TGTGCCAGCAGCTTAAATGGGGGGGAGGAAGAGACCCAGTACTTC. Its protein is CASSLNGGEEETQYF.

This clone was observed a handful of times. The CDR3 here is CASSATLGGGVLTDTQYF. The CDR3 DNA is TGTGCCAGCAGTGCCACTCTCGGCGGGGGAGTTCTCACAGATACGCAGTATTTT. This sequence joins TRBV9 and TRBJ2-3, with 7 bases matching TRBD2. V gave up 5 bases and J gave up 2 bases; unmatched junction bases: 17. CDR3 length equals 18 residues. Germline assignment: CDR1 SGDLS and CDR2 YYNGEE.

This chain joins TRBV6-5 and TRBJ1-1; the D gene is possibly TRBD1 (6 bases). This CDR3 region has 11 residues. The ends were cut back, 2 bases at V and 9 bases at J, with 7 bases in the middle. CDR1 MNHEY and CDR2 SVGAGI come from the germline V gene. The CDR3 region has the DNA TGTGCCAGCAGTTACCAGGGGCAAGCTTTCTTT. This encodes CASSYQGQAFF.

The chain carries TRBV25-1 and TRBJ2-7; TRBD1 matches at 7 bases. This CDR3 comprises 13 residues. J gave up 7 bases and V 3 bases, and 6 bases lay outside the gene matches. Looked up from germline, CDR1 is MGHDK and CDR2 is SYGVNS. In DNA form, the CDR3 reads TGTGCCAGCAGTGAGTACAGGGGTGGGGAGCAGTACTTC. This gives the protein CASSEYRGGEQYF.

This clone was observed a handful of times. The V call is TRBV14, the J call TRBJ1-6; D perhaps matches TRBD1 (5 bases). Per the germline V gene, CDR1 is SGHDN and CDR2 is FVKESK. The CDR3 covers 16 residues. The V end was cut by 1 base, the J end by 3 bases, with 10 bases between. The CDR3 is CASSQGQLLYNSPLHF. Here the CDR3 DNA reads TGTGCCAGCAGCCAAGGACAGCTCCTCTATAATTCACCCCTCCACTTT.

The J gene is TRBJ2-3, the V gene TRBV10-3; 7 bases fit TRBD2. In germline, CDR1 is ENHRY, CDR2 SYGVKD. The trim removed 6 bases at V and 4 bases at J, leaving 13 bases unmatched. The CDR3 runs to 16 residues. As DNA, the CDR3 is TGTGCCATCAGCTCCGGTGGGAGCGGGGTTCCAGATACGCAGTATTTT. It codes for CAISSGGSGVPDTQYF.

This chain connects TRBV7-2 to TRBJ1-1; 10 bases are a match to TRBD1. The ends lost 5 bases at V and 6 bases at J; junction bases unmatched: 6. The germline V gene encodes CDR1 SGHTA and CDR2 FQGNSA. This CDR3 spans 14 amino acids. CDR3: CASSNRQGAAEAFF. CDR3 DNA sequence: TGTGCCAGCAGCAATCGACAGGGGGCCGCTGAAGCTTTCTTT.

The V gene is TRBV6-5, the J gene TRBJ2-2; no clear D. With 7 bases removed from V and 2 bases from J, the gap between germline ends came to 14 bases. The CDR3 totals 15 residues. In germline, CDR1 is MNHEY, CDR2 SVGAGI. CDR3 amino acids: CASTFNVPNTGELFF. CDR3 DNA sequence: TGTGCCAGCACTTTCAACGTCCCAAACACCGGGGAGCTGTTTTTT.

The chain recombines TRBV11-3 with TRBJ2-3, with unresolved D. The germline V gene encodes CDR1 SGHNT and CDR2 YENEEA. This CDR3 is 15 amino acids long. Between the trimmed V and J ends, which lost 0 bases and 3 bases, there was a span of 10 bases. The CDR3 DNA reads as TGTGCCAGCAGCTTAGAGGCCCGACCAACAGATACGCAGTATTTT. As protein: CASSLEARPTDTQYF.

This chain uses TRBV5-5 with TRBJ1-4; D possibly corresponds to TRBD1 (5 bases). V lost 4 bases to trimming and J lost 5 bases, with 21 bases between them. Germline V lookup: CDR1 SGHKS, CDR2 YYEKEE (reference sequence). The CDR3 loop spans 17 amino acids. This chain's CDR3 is CASSLIGASGVNEKLFF. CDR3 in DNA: TGTGCCAGCAGCCTTATTGGGGCCTCGGGAGTCAATGAAAAACTGTTTTTT.

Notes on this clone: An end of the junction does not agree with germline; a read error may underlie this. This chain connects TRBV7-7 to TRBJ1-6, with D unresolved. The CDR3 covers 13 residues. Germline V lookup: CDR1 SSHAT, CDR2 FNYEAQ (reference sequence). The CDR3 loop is CASSPNGNSPLHF. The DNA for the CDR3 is TGTGCTAGCAGCCCGAACGGGAATTCACCCCTCCACTTT.

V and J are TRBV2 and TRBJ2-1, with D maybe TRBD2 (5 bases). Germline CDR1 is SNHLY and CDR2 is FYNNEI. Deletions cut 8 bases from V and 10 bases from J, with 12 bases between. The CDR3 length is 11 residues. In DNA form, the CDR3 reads TGTGCCAGCGGCCCCGGCGGGGAGCAGTTCTTC. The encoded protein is CASGPGGEQFF.

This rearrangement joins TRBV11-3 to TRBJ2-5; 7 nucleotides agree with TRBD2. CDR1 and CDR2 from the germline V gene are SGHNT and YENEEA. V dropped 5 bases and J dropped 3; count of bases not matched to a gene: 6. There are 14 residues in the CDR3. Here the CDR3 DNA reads TGTGCCAGCAGCCCGCAGCGGGGAAAAGAGACCCAGTACTTC. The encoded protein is CASSPQRGKETQYF.